This T cell receptor (beta chain) derives from a study of beta chain features in type 1 diabetes. Study-wide results and limits: The study found that naive, central memory and Treg TCRB repertoires appeared more similar in patients than in healthy donors. Among all four CD4+ subsets, Type 1 diabetes patients had TCRB CDR3s that were moderately but significantly shorter.

This clone occurred a few times. Antigen unknown. Between the trimmed V and J ends, which lost 5 bases and 0 bases, there was a span of 8 bases. CDR1 MNHNS and CDR2 SASEGT come from the germline V gene. The CDR3 runs to 14 residues. Of the isolated RNA, all was reverse transcribed, and so the sequenced material was expressed TCRB transcripts. Sequencing used immunoSEQ multiplex PCR; TCRdb keeps in-frame clones, though not all of them. Here the sample spans some 170,000 clones, roughly 60% being singletons. The chain has TRBV6-1 and TRBJ2-1; D call uncertain. The sequencing input was naive CD4+ T cells from blood. The receptor was isolated from a man in his thirties or forties with type 1 diabetes. This chain's CDR3 is CASSPGYSYNEQFF. For the CDR3, the DNA is TGTGCCAGCAGTCCGGGTTACTCCTACAATGAGCAGTTCTTC.